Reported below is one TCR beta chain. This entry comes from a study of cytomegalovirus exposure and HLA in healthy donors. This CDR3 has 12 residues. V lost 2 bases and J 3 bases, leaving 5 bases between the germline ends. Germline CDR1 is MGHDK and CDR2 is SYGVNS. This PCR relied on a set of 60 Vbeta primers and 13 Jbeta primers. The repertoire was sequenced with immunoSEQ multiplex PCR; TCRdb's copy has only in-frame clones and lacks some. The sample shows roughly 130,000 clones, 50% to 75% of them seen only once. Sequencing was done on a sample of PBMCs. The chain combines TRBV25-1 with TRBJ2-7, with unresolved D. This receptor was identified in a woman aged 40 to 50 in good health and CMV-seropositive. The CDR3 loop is CASSEGVYEQYF. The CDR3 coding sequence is TGTGCCAGCAGTGAAGGAGTCTACGAGCAGTACTTC.